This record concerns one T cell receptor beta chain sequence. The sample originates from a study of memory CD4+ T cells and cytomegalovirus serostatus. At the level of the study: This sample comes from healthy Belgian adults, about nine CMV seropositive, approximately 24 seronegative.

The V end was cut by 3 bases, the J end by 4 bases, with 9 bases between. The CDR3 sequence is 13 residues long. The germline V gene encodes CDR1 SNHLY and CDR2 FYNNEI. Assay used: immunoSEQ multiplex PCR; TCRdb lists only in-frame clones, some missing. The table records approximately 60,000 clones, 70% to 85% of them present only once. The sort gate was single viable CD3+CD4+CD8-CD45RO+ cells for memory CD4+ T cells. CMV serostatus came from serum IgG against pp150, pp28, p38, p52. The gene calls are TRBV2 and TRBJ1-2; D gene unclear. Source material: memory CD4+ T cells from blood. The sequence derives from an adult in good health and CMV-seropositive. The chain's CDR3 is CASSDVQAYGYTF. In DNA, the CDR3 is TGTGCCAGCAGTGATGTCCAGGCCTATGGCTACACCTTC.